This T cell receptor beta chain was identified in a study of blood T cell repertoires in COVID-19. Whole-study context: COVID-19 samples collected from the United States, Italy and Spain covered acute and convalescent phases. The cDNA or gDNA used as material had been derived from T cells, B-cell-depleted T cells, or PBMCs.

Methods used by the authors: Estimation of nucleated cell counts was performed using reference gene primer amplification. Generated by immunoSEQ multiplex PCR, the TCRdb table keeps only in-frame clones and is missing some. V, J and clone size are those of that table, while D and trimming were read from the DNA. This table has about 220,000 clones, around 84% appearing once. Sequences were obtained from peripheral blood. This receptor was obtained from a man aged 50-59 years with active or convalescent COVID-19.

The CDR3 region has the DNA TGTGCCAGCAGCGTAGCTGGAAGGGCCGACAGCTCTGGAAACACCATATATTTT. Translated, it gives CASSVAGRADSSGNTIYF. The genes are TRBV9 and TRBJ1-3; a weak D match, TRBD1 (5 bases). Germline values: CDR1 SGDLS, CDR2 YYNGEE. This CDR3 comprises 18 residues. Trimming cost V 0 bases and J 0 bases, with 16 bases left between them.